This T cell receptor beta chain was found in a study of post-analysis software for immune sequencing data. Turning to the study itself: Courses of disease covered relapsing-remitting, secondary progressive and progressive-relapsing multiple sclerosis.

Findings of the study overall: Patients showed TRBV5-6, TRBV5-1 and TRBV20-1 among 4 or 5 TRBV segments more frequent than in controls.

V gave up 4 bases and J gave up 5 bases; unmatched junction bases: 5. Per the germline V gene, CDR1 is ENHRY and CDR2 is SYGVKD. The CDR3 consists of 15 residues. Included in the TCR beta cDNA libraries were unique molecular identifiers. One entry per CDR3 protein results from TCRdb running MiXCR on the PCR reads. This sample has 600,000 to 750,000 distinct CDR3 sequences, with approximately 59% found just once. A word on this clonotype: Its antigen is undetermined.

Material for sequencing was blood. V gene TRBV10-3 combines with J gene TRBJ2-1; TRBD1 matches at 10 bases. The receptor was derived from a girl aged 2-15 years with multiple sclerosis. CDR3 sequence reads: CAISGTGGQDNEQFF. CDR3 bases: TGTGCCATCAGTGGGACAGGGGGGCAAGACAATGAGCAGTTCTTC.